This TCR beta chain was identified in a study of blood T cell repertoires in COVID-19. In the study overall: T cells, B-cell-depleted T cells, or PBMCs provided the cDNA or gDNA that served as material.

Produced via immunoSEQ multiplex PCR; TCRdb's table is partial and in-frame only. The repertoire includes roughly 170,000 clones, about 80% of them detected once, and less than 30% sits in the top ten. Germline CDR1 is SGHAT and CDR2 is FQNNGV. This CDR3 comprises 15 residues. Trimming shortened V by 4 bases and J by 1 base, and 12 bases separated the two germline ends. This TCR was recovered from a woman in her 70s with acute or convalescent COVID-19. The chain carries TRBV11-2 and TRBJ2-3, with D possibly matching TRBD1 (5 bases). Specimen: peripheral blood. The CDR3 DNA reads TGTGCCAGCAGCTCCCCAGGGTTACGCACAGATACGCAGTATTTT. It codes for CASSSPGLRTDTQYF. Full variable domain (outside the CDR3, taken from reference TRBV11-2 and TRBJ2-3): EAGVAQSPRYKIIEKRQSVAFWCNPISGHATLYWYQQILGQGPKLLIQFQNNGVVDDSQLPKDRFSAERLKGVDSTLKIQPAKLEDSAVYLCASSSPGLRTDTQYFGPGTRLTVL.